This T cell receptor (beta chain) originates from a study of tumor-infiltrating lymphocytes in localized non-small cell lung cancer. Generated by immunoSEQ multiplex PCR, the TCRdb table keeps only in-frame clones and is missing some. The data show under 25,000 clones, less than 70% seen once. The material sequenced was lung tumor tissue. The sequence was collected from a human donor with non-small cell lung cancer.

Here the CDR3 reads CASSFPPGGRVKEKLFF. For the CDR3, the DNA is TGTGCCAGCAGTTTCCCGCCGGGGGGGCGAGTGAAAGAAAAACTGTTTTTT. The gene calls are TRBV28 and TRBJ1-4; possible D gene TRBD1, 6 bases. V shed 3 bases and J shed 8 bases, with 22 bases lying between them. Germline CDR1 is MDHEN and CDR2 is SYDVKM. The CDR3 runs to 17 residues.